This T cell receptor beta chain stems from a study of blood T cell repertoires in COVID-19. Study-level information: The samples span acute and convalescent COVID-19 from the United States, Italy and Spain. In each case, the material was cDNA or gDNA derived from T cells, B-cell-depleted T cells, or PBMCs.

V shed 5 bases, J shed 5 bases, and the junction held 18 bases outside the gene matches. This CDR3 comprises 19 residues. Germline CDR1 and CDR2: MNHEY and SMNVEV (reference sequence). Sequencing used immunoSEQ multiplex PCR; TCRdb keeps in-frame clones, though not all of them. The sample holds around 72,000 clones, about 87% seen once. This clone appeared a single time. The rearrangement uses TRBV27 and TRBJ2-1, with TRBD2 matching 10 bases. The sequence was obtained from a woman in her forties or fifties with acute or convalescent COVID-19. Sequencing was done on a sample of peripheral blood. The CDR3 sequence: CASSERLYLSGRGHNEQFF. The CDR3 region has the DNA TGTGCCAGCAGTGAACGCCTATACCTAAGCGGGAGGGGGCACAATGAGCAGTTCTTC.